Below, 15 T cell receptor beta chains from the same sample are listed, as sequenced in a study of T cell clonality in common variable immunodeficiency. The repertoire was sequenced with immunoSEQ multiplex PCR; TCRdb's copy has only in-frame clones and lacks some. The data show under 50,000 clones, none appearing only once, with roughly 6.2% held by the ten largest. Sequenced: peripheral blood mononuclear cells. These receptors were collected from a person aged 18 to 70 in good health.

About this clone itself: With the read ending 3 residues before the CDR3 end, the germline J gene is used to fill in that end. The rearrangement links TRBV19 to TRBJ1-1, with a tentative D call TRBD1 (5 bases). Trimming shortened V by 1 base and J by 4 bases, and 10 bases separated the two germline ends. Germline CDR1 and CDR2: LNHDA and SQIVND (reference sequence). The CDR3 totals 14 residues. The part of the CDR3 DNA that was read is TGTGCCAGTAGTATAGGAGGGACTGGCACTGAA. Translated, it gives CASSIGGTGTE. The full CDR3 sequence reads CASSIGGTGTEAFF. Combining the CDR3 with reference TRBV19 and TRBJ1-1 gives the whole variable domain DGGITQSPKYLFRKEGQNVTLSCEQNLNHDAMYWYRQDPGQGLRLIYYSQIVNDFQKGDIAEGYSVSREKKESFPLTVTSAQKNPTAFYLCASSIGGTGTEAFFGQGTRLTVV.

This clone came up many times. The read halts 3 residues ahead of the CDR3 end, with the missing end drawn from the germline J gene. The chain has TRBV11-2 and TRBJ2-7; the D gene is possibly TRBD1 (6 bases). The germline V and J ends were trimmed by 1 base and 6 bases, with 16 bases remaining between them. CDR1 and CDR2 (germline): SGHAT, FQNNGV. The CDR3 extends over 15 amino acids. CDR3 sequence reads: CASSLGQGPLGEQYF. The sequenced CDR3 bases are TGTGCCAGCAGCTTAGGGCAGGGGCCCTTGGGCGAG.

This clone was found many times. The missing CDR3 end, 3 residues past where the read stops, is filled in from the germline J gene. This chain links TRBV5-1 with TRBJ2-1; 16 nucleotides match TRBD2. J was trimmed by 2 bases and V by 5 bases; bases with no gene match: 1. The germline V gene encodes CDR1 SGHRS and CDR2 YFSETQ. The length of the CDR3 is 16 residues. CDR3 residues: CASRGTSGGAYNEQFF. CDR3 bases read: TGCGCCAGCAGGGGGACTAGCGGGGGGGCCTACAATGAG.

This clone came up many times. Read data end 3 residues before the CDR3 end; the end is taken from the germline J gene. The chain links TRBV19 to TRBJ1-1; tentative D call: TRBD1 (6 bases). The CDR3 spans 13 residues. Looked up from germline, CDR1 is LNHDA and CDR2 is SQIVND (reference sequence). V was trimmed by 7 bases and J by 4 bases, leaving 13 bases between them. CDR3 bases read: TGTGCCAGTACCCGGAACAGGGCCACTGAA. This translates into CASTRNRATE. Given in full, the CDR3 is CASTRNRATEAFF. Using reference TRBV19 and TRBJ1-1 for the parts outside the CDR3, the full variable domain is DGGITQSPKYLFRKEGQNVTLSCEQNLNHDAMYWYRQDPGQGLRLIYYSQIVNDFQKGDIAEGYSVSREKKESFPLTVTSAQKNPTAFYLCASTRNRATEAFFGQGTRLTVV.

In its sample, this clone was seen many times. The part of the CDR3 DNA that was read is TGTGCCAGCAACCCCAGCGGGGGATTTGGGGATACG. This codes for CASNPSGGFGDT. The whole CDR3 protein is CASNPSGGFGDTQYF. V is TRBV5-6 and J is TRBJ2-3, with TRBD2 identical over 8 bases. The CDR3 extends 3 residues past the end of the read, so its final part is completed from the germline J gene. V was pared by 6 bases and J by 6 bases, with 12 bases of the junction left unmatched. The CDR3 is 15 amino acids. Per germline, CDR1 SGHDT and CDR2 YYEEEE.

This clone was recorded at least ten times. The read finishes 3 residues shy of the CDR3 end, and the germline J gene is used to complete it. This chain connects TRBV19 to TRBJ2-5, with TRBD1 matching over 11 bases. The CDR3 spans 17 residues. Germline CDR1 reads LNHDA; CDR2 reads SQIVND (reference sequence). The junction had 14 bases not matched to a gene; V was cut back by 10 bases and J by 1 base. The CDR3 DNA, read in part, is TGTGCCACCCGGGGGACAGGGGGTAAAGTCTTCCAAGAGACC. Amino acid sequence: CATRGTGGKVFQET. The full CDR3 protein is CATRGTGGKVFQETQYF.

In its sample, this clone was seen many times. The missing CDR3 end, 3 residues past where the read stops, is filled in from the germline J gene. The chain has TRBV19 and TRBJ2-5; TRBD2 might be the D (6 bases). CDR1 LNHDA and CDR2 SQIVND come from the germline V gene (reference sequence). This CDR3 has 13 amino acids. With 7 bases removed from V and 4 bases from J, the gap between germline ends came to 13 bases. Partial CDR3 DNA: TGTGCCAGTAACAACGGGGGATCAGAGACC. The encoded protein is CASNNGGSET. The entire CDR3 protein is CASNNGGSETQYF.

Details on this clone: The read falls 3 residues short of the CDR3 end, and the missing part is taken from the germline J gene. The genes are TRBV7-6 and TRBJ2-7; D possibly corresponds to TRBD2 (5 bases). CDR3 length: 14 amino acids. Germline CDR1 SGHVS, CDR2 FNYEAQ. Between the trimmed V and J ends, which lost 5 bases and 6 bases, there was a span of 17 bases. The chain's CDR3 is CASSNVGSAGEQYF. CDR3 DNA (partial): TGTGCCAGCAGCAACGTCGGTTCTGCGGGCGAG.

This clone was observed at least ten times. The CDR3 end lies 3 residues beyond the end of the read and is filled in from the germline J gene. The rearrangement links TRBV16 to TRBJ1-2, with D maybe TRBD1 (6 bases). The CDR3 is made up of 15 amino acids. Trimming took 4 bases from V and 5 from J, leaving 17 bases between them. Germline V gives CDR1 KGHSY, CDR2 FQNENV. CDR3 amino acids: CASSPEGRGAYGYTF. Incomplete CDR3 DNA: TGTGCCAGCAGCCCCGAAGGACGGGGGGCATATGGC.

CDR3 DNA, as far as it was read: TGCAGTGCTAGAGATATGGCAGGGGGCGTTTATAGCAATCAGCCC. It is translated as CSARDMAGGVYSNQP. The entire CDR3 is CSARDMAGGVYSNQPQHF. J is TRBJ1-5 and V is TRBV20-1; 8 bases match TRBD1. The read stops 3 residues short of the end of the CDR3; the missing end is completed from the germline J gene. The CDR3 is 18 amino acids. The germline V gene encodes CDR1 DFQATT and CDR2 SNEGSKA (reference sequence). With V trimmed by 0 bases and J by 0 bases, 10 bases remained unmatched.

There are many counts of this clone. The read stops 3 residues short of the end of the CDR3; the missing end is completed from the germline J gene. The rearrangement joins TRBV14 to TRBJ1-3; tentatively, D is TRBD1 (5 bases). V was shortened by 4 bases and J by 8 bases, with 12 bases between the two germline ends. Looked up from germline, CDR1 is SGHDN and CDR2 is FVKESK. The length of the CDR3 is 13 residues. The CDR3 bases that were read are TGTGCCAGCAGCCCCGGGGGGTTGCACACC. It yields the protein CASSPGGLHT. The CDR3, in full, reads CASSPGGLHTIYF.

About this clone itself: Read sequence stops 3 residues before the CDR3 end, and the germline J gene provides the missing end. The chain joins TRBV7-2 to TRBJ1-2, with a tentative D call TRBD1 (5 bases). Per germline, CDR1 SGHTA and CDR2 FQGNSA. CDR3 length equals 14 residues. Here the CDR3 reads CASSLAAGGDTYTF. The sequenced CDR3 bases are TGTGCCAGCAGCTTAGCCGCCGGGGGAGATACC.

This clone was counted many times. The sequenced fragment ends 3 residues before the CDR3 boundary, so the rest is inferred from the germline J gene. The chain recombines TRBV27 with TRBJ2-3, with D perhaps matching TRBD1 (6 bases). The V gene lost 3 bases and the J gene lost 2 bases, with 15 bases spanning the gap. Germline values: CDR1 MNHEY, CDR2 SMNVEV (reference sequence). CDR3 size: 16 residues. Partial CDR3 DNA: TGTGCCAGCAGTTTTGGGCGGACAGCCGACACAGATACG. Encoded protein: CASSFGRTADTDT. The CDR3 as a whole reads CASSFGRTADTDTQYF.

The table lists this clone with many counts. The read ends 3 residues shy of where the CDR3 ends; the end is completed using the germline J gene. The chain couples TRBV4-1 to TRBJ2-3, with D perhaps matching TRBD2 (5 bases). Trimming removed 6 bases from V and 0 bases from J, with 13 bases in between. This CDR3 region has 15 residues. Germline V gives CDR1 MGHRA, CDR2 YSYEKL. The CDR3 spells CASSLRSGSTDTQYF. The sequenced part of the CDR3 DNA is TGCGCCAGCAGTTTAAGGAGCGGCAGCACAGATACG.

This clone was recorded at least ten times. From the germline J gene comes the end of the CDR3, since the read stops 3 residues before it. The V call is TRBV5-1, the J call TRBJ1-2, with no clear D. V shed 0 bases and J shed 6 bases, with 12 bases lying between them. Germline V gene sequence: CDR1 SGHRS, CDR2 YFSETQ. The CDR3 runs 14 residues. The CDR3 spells CASSLASEKDGYTF. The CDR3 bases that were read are TGCGCCAGCAGCTTGGCCTCAGAAAAGGATGGC.